This is a list of T cell receptor beta chains from one sample in a study of cytomegalovirus exposure and HLA in healthy donors. TCRdb's copy holds only in-frame clones and misses some; the assay was immunoSEQ multiplex PCR. The table for this sample gives about 200,000 clones. Sequenced sample: PBMCs. These receptors were taken from a girl aged 2-10 years in good health and CMV-seropositive. Each CDR3 is given with its conserved first and last residue. Each record gives: V gene, D gene, J gene, CDR3 protein, CDR3 DNA. D genes are given only for firm matches.

V: TRBV6-1
D: TRBD2
J: TRBJ2-3
CDR3: CASSELKGTRGNTQYF
DNA: TGTGCCAGCAGTGAACTTAAAGGGACTAGGGGGAATACGCAGTATTTT

V: TRBV19
D: TRBD1
J: TRBJ1-2
CDR3: CASSILGTGIYGYTF
DNA: TGTGCCAGTAGTATACTTGGGACAGGGATATATGGCTACACCTTC

V: TRBV7-9
D: TRBD2
J: TRBJ2-7
CDR3: CASSQILAGVYEQYF
DNA: TGTGCCAGCAGCCAGATACTAGCGGGAGTCTACGAGCAGTACTTC

V: TRBV6-4
D: .
J: TRBJ1-1
CDR3: CASSVQGSTEAFF
DNA: TGTGCCAGCAGTGTTCAGGGGAGCACTGAAGCTTTCTTT

V: TRBV7-3
D: TRBD1
J: TRBJ2-2
CDR3: CASSFPGQGAGELFF
DNA: TGTGCCAGCAGCTTCCCGGGACAGGGGGCCGGGGAGCTGTTTTTT

V: TRBV5-4
D: TRBD1
J: TRBJ2-7
CDR3: CASSGRDRLYEQYF
DNA: TGTGCCAGCAGTGGCCGGGACAGATTATACGAGCAGTACTTC

V: TRBV19
D: TRBD2
J: TRBJ2-2
CDR3: CASSTRLAGAIPNTGELFF
DNA: TGTGCCAGTAGTACCCGACTAGCGGGAGCGATACCGAACACCGGGGAGCTGTTTTTT

V: TRBV5-1
D: TRBD2
J: TRBJ2-6
CDR3: CASSELAGDSGANVLTF
DNA: TGCGCCAGCAGCGAACTAGCGGGGGACTCTGGGGCCAACGTCCTGACTTTC

V: TRBV14
D: .
J: TRBJ2-5
CDR3: CASSQGTGETQYF
DNA: TGTGCCAGCAGCCAAGGTACCGGAGAGACCCAGTACTTC

V: TRBV5-4
D: TRBD1
J: TRBJ1-2
CDR3: CASSLGDRYNYGYTF
DNA: TGTGCCAGCAGCTTGGGGGACAGATATAACTATGGCTACACCTTC

V: TRBV2
D: TRBD2
J: TRBJ2-1
CDR3: CASSDPGTSVGSYNEQFF
DNA: TGTGCCAGCAGTGACCCGGGGACTAGTGTGGGTTCCTACAATGAGCAGTTCTTC

V: TRBV27
D: .
J: TRBJ2-3
CDR3: CASSSRVKDTQYF
DNA: TGTGCCAGCAGTTCTCGTGTTAAAGATACGCAGTATTTT

V: TRBV27
D: .
J: TRBJ1-5
CDR3: CASSSGDRQPQHF
DNA: TGTGCCAGCAGTTCGGGGGACCGTCAGCCCCAGCATTTT

V: TRBV28
D: .
J: TRBJ2-4
CDR3: CASSFRGNIQYF
DNA: TGTGCCAGCAGTTTTCGGGGAAACATTCAGTACTTC

V: TRBV7-8
D: TRBD1
J: TRBJ2-1
CDR3: CASSLMGTGEQFF
DNA: TGTGCCAGCAGCTTAATGGGGACAGGTGAGCAGTTCTTC

V: TRBV7-9
D: TRBD1
J: TRBJ1-5
CDR3: CASSPRTGNQPQHF
DNA: TGTGCCAGCAGCCCCAGGACAGGGAATCAGCCCCAGCATTTT

V: TRBV5-1
D: TRBD2
J: TRBJ2-3
CDR3: CASSLGLAGGNTQYF
DNA: TGCGCCAGCAGCTTGGGACTAGCGGGAGGTAATACGCAGTATTTT

V: TRBV30
D: .
J: TRBJ2-5
CDR3: CAWNAQGGQETQYF
DNA: TGTGCCTGGAACGCGCAGGGTGGGCAAGAGACCCAGTACTTC

V: TRBV6-5
D: TRBD1
J: TRBJ2-2
CDR3: CASSYSQQGARGELFF
DNA: TGTGCCAGCAGTTACTCCCAACAGGGGGCGAGGGGGGAGCTGTTTTTT

V: TRBV19
D: .
J: TRBJ2-3
CDR3: CASSGQGEGTQYF
DNA: TGTGCCAGTAGTGGGCAGGGCGAAGGTACGCAGTATTTT

V: TRBV9
D: TRBD2
J: TRBJ2-2
CDR3: CASSVVPLAGGPNGELFF
DNA: TGTGCCAGCAGCGTAGTCCCCCTAGCGGGAGGGCCTAACGGGGAGCTGTTTTTT

V: TRBV6-1
D: .
J: TRBJ2-1
CDR3: CASSPGVYNEQFF
DNA: TGTGCCAGCAGCCCAGGGGTTTACAATGAGCAGTTCTTC

V: TRBV5-1
D: TRBD2
J: TRBJ2-7
CDR3: CASSPKLAGGSSYEQYF
DNA: TGCGCCAGCAGCCCGAAACTAGCGGGAGGGAGCTCCTACGAGCAGTACTTC

V: TRBV5-1
D: .
J: TRBJ2-3
CDR3: CASRLTGSTDTQYF
DNA: TGCGCCAGCAGATTAACAGGGAGCACAGATACGCAGTATTTT

V: TRBV2
D: TRBD2
J: TRBJ2-6
CDR3: CASSPTGGSGANVLTF
DNA: TGTGCCAGCAGTCCTACGGGGGGCTCTGGGGCCAACGTCCTGACTTTC

V: TRBV7-9
D: TRBD2
J: TRBJ2-1
CDR3: CASSLPPGGGNEQFF
DNA: TGTGCCAGCAGTTTACCTCCGGGGGGAGGGAATGAGCAGTTCTTC

V: TRBV5-6
D: .
J: TRBJ2-5
CDR3: CASSLQGGETQYF
DNA: TGTGCCAGCAGCCTACAGGGGGGGGAGACCCAGTACTTC

V: TRBV30
D: .
J: TRBJ2-6
CDR3: CAWVQGTGANVLTF
DNA: TGTGCCTGGGTACAGGGAACCGGGGCCAACGTCCTGACTTTC

V: TRBV11-1
D: .
J: TRBJ2-6
CDR3: CASSLGGSGANVLTF
DNA: TGTGCCAGCAGCTTAGGAGGCTCTGGGGCCAACGTCCTGACTTTC

V: TRBV28
D: .
J: TRBJ2-3
CDR3: CASSPTPPHTQYF
DNA: TGTGCCAGCAGCCCGACTCCTCCCCATACGCAGTATTTT

V: TRBV7-9
D: TRBD2
J: TRBJ2-1
CDR3: CASSLLAGGRDEQFF
DNA: TGTGCCAGCAGCTTACTAGCGGGAGGGCGGGATGAGCAGTTCTTC

V: TRBV5-1
D: .
J: TRBJ1-3
CDR3: CASSLVQDAGNTIYF
DNA: TGCGCCAGCAGCTTGGTTCAGGATGCTGGAAACACCATATATTTT

V: TRBV18
D: .
J: TRBJ1-5
CDR3: CASSPTGDQPQHF
DNA: TGTGCCAGCTCACCTACAGGCGATCAGCCCCAGCATTTT

V: TRBV27
D: .
J: TRBJ2-6
CDR3: CASSYKTGGAGANVLTF
DNA: TGTGCCAGCAGTTACAAAACAGGGGGGGCTGGGGCCAACGTCCTGACTTTC

V: TRBV7-2
D: TRBD2
J: TRBJ2-7
CDR3: CASSLSALAVYEQYF
DNA: TGTGCCAGCAGCTTATCAGCACTAGCGGTCTACGAGCAGTACTTC

V: TRBV28
D: TRBD1
J: TRBJ1-5
CDR3: CASSLYWTGQQPQHF
DNA: TGTGCCAGCAGCCTATATTGGACAGGGCAACAGCCCCAGCATTTT

V: TRBV14
D: .
J: TRBJ2-1
CDR3: CASSQGLAEGNEQFF
DNA: TGTGCCAGCAGCCAAGGCCTCGCGGAGGGCAATGAGCAGTTCTTC

V: TRBV28
D: .
J: TRBJ2-5
CDR3: CASSLPYYRSQETQYF
DNA: TGTGCCAGCAGTTTACCCTACTACAGGTCCCAAGAGACCCAGTACTTC

V: TRBV5-8
D: .
J: TRBJ2-1
CDR3: CASSLRGNNEQFF
DNA: TGTGCCAGCAGCTTGAGGGGGAACAATGAGCAGTTCTTC